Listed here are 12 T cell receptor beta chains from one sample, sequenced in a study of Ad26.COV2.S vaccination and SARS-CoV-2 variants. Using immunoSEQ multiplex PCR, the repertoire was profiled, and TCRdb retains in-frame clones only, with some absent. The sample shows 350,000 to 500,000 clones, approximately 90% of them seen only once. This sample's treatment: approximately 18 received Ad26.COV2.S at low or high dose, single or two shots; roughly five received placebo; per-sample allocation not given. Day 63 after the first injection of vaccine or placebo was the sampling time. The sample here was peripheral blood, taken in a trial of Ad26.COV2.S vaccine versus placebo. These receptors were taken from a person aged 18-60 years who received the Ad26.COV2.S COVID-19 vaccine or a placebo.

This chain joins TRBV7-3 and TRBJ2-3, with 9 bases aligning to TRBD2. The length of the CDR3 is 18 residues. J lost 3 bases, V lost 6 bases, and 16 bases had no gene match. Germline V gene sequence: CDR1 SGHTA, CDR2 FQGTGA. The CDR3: CASRPAGGPRGDTDTQYF. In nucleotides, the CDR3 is TGTGCCAGCAGGCCAGCGGGGGGACCACGAGGTGATACAGATACGCAGTATTTT.

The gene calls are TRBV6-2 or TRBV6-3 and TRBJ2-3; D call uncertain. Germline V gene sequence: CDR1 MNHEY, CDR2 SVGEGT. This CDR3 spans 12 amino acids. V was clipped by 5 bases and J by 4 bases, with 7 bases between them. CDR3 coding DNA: TGTGCCAGCAGTCACCAGGCAGATACGCAGTATTTT. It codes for CASSHQADTQYF.

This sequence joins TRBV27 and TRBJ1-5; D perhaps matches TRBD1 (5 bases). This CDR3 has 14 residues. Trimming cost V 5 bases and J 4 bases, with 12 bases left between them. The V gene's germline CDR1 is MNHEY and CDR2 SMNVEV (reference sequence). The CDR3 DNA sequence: TGTGCCAGCAGTGGGCTTGGGGGGAATCAGCCCCAGCATTTT. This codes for CASSGLGGNQPQHF.

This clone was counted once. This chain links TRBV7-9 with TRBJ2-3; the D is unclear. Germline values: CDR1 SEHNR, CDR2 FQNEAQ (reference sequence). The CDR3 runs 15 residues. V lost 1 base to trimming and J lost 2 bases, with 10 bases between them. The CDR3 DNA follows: TGTGCCAGCAGCTTAGAAGGGTCATACACAGATACGCAGTATTTT. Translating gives CASSLEGSYTDTQYF.

The CDR3 coding sequence is TGCGCCAGCAGCCAAGACCTCCGGACAGGGCGATACAATGAGCAGTTCTTC. It codes for CASSQDLRTGRYNEQFF. V gene TRBV4-3 combines with J gene TRBJ2-1; 8 bases fit TRBD1. The CDR3 runs to 17 residues. V shed 0 bases, J shed 4 bases, and the junction held 8 bases outside the gene matches. CDR1 LGHNA and CDR2 YSLEER come from the germline V gene.

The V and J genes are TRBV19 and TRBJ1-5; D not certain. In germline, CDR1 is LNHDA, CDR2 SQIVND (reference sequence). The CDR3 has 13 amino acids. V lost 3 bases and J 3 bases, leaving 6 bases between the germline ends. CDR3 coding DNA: TGTGCCAGTAGTATGACCCTCAATCAGCCCCAGCATTTT. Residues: CASSMTLNQPQHF.

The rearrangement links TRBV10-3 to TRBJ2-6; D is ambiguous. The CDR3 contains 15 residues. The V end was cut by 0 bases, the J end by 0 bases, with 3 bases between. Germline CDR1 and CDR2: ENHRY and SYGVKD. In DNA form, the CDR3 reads TGTGCCATCAGTGAGTCGGGCTCTGGGGCCAACGTCCTGACTTTC. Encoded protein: CAISESGSGANVLTF.

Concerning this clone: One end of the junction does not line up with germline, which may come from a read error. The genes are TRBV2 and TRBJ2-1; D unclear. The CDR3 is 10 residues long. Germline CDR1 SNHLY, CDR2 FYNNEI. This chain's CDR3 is CASSEEFSLF. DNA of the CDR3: TGTGCCAGCAGTGAAGAATTTTCGCTCTTC.

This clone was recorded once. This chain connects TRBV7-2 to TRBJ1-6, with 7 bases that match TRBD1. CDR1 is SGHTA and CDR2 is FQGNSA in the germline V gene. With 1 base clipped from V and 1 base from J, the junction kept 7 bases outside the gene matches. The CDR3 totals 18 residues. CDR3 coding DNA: TGTGCCAGCAGCTTAGGCCCATTGACAGGGTCCTATAATTCACCCCTCCACTTT. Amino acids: CASSLGPLTGSYNSPLHF.

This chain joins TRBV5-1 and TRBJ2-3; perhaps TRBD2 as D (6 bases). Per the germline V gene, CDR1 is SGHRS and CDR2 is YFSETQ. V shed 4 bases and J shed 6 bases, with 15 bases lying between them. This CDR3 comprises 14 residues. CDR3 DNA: TGCGCCAGCAGCCGCGGGGCCCCCGGCGATACGCAGTATTTT. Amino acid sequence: CASSRGAPGDTQYF.

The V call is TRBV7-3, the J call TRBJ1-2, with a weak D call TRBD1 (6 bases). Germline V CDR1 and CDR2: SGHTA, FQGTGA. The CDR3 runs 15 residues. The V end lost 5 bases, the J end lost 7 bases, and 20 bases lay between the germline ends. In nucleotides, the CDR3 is TGTGCCAGCAGCCTATACGGTTCAGGGGTCTTTGGCTACACCTTC. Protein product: CASSLYGSGVFGYTF.

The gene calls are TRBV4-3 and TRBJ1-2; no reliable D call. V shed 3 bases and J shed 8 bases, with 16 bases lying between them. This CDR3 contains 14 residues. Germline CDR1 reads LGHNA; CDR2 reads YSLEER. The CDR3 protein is CASSQDRQFGGYTF. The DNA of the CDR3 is TGCGCCAGCAGCCAGGACCGCCAGTTCGGGGGCTACACCTTC.